The 20 T cell receptor beta chains below come from one sample, sequenced in a study of T cells in Graves' hyperthyroidism and ophthalmopathy (dated by TCRdb to the late 2010s). The library came from multiplex PCR. These reads were obtained on an Illumina HiSeq 2000. The TCR beta CDR3 regions were amplified from the RNA transcripts. For the first round of RT-PCR on the TCR CDR3, the HTBI primer set was used together with the Qiagen OneStep RT-PCR kit. TCRdb cleaned the public reads at Q25 with fastp, built clones with MiXCR and kept in-frame beta chains. Here each entry gathers all rows of one CDR3 protein and keeps the most common genes and DNA. The sample contains more than 600,000 distinct CDR3 sequences, roughly 15% of them found a single time. In total, the top ten clones hold approximately 8.4% of the sample. The sequencing sample was made of blood. All receptors derive from a young man with Graves' hyperthyroidism.

This clonotype was counted at least ten times. The genes are TRBV28 and TRBJ2-1; a possible D gene is TRBD1 (6 bases). CDR3 length: 12 amino acids. V was shortened by 5 bases and J by 13 bases, with 15 bases between the two germline ends. The germline V gene encodes CDR1 MDHEN and CDR2 SYDVKM. The CDR3 nucleotides read TGTGCCAGCAGTCTACCGGGACAACCCCAGTTCTTC. As protein: CASSLPGQPQFF. Full variable domain (outside the CDR3, taken from reference TRBV28 and TRBJ2-1): DVKVTQSSRYLVKRTGEKVFLECVQDMDHENMFWYRQDPGLGLRLIYFSYDVKMKEKGDIPEGYSVSREKKERFSLILESASTNQTSMYLCASSLPGQPQFFGPGTRLTVL.

This clonotype was seen many times. V is TRBV2 and J is TRBJ2-3; D is undetermined. The ends were cut back, 3 bases at V and 0 bases at J, with 10 bases in the middle. CDR3 length: 15 residues. Germline CDR1 and CDR2: SNHLY and FYNNEI. As DNA, the CDR3 is TGTGCCAGCAGTGAGATCATCACTAGCACAGATACGCAGTATTTT. Protein sequence: CASSEIITSTDTQYF.

This clonotype was picked up a small number of times. The rearrangement joins TRBV11-2 to TRBJ1-3; the D is unclear. The V and J ends lost 0 bases and 0 bases respectively, with 9 bases between them. The CDR3 loop spans 16 amino acids. CDR1 is SGHAT, CDR2 FQNNGV, per germline. The CDR3 region has the DNA TGTGCCAGCAGCTTAGAGCCGTGGAACTCTGGAAACACCATATATTTT. Its translation is CASSLEPWNSGNTIYF.

This clonotype has just a few counts. The chain couples TRBV20-1 to TRBJ1-2; 9 bases fit TRBD1. V gave up 6 bases and J gave up 4 bases; unmatched junction bases: 6. The CDR3 loop spans 13 amino acids. The germline gives CDR1 DFQATT, CDR2 SNEGSKA (reference sequence). DNA for the CDR3: TGCAGTGCCCGGGGACAGGGCGGCTATGGCTACACCTTC. This gives the protein CSARGQGGYGYTF.

V gene TRBV6-1 combines with J gene TRBJ2-7, with 9 bases aligning to TRBD1. Germline assignment: CDR1 MNHNS and CDR2 SASEGT. V shed 5 bases and J 9 bases; nucleotides not matched to a gene: 11. The CDR3 covers 14 residues. The CDR3 is CASSLQGANGLQYF. In DNA, the CDR3 is TGTGCCAGCAGTTTACAGGGGGCGAACGGGCTGCAGTACTTC.

This clonotype was observed many times. The chain recombines TRBV28 with TRBJ2-5; D may correspond to TRBD1 or TRBD2 (6 bases each). Germline V gives CDR1 MDHEN, CDR2 SYDVKM. CDR3 size: 15 residues. V lost 6 bases to trimming and J lost 2 bases, with 16 bases between them. The CDR3 DNA follows: TGTGCCAGCAGCCTGGGGGGCGGGCCGCAAGAGACCCAGTACTTC. Its protein product is CASSLGGGPQETQYF.

This clonotype was counted a few times. The DNA of the CDR3 is TGCAGTGCTAGAGATAGGGCTAGCGGGATAAGCTCCTACAATGAGCAGTTCTTC. As protein: CSARDRASGISSYNEQFF. This chain links TRBV20-1 with TRBJ2-1; 9 bases match TRBD2. V lost 0 bases and J lost 0; bases outside the gene matches: 9. Germline CDR1 is DFQATT and CDR2 is SNEGSKA (reference sequence). The CDR3 runs 18 residues.

The V gene is TRBV6-1, the J gene TRBJ2-7; TRBD1 aligns across 8 bases. This CDR3 has 12 amino acids. The V gene's germline CDR1 is MNHNS and CDR2 SASEGT. V lost 6 bases to trimming and J lost 5 bases; unmatched junction nucleotides: 3. CDR3 in DNA: TGTGCCAGCAGGGGACAGGTGGACGAGCAGTACTTC. As protein: CASRGQVDEQYF.

This clonotype was observed many times. The V and J genes are TRBV28 and TRBJ2-7, with 8 bases matching TRBD2. This CDR3 region has 15 residues. V shed 4 bases and J 3 bases; nucleotides not matched to a gene: 8. Germline V CDR1 and CDR2: MDHEN, SYDVKM. CDR3 coding DNA: TGTGCCAGCAGTTCGGCCCGGGAGGGCGGCTACGAGCAGTACTTC. Protein sequence: CASSSAREGGYEQYF. Full variable domain (outside the CDR3, taken from reference TRBV28 and TRBJ2-7): DVKVTQSSRYLVKRTGEKVFLECVQDMDHENMFWYRQDPGLGLRLIYFSYDVKMKEKGDIPEGYSVSREKKERFSLILESASTNQTSMYLCASSSAREGGYEQYFGPGTRLTVT.

This clonotype came up many times. This chain links TRBV28 with TRBJ2-7, with TRBD2 matching 8 bases. The V gene end was trimmed by 6 bases and the J gene end by 1 base; junction bases not matched to a gene: 17. The CDR3 extends over 18 amino acids. The germline V gene has CDR1 MDHEN and CDR2 SYDVKM. CDR3 loop: CASSPTGGGQEESYEQYF. The CDR3 nucleotides read TGTGCCAGCAGCCCAACCGGGGGGGGGCAGGAAGAATCCTACGAGCAGTACTTC.

In this sample, this clonotype turned up many times. This sequence joins TRBV3-1 and TRBJ2-1; 12 bases are shared with TRBD2. This CDR3 has 18 residues. Germline V gene lookup returns CDR1 LGHDT and CDR2 YNNKEL (reference sequence). V lost 4 bases and J lost 5; bases outside the gene matches: 12. Here the CDR3 reads CASSRLAGGNSHDNEQFF. CDR3 DNA: TGTGCCAGCAGCCGGCTAGCGGGAGGGAATTCCCACGACAATGAGCAGTTCTTC.

This clonotype was observed at least ten times. The chain recombines TRBV11-3 with TRBJ2-3; maybe TRBD1 (6 bases). Germline V CDR1 and CDR2: SGHNT, YENEEA. V was pared by 5 bases and J by 0 bases, with 15 bases between. There are 16 residues in the CDR3. The CDR3 coding sequence is TGTGCCAGCAGCGGGCACAGGGTGACTAGCACAGATACGCAGTATTTT. Encoded protein: CASSGHRVTSTDTQYF.

The chain couples TRBV12-5 to TRBJ2-1, with D uncertain. Trimming removed 6 bases from V and 9 bases from J, with 9 bases in between. Germline V gene lookup returns CDR1 LGHNT and CDR2 FRNRAP. There are 11 residues in the CDR3. The CDR3 bases are TGTGCTAGTGGCTTTAGCTGTGAGCAGTTCTTC. Translating it yields CASGFSCEQFF.

This clonotype occurred a few times. The CDR3 here is CASSLRTSGSPYNEQFF. In DNA form, the CDR3 reads TGCGCCAGCAGCCTTCGGACTAGCGGGAGCCCCTACAATGAGCAGTTCTTC. The chain uses TRBV4-1 and TRBJ2-1; 13 nucleotides line up with TRBD2. The CDR3 has 17 amino acids. Germline V lookup: CDR1 MGHRA, CDR2 YSYEKL. Losses at the gene ends were 4 bases for V and 2 bases for J; bases not matched to a gene: 5.

Only a few counts were recorded for this clonotype. The chain links TRBV7-2 to TRBJ2-4; no clear D gene. CDR3 size: 18 residues. The ends were cut back, 2 bases at V and 1 base at J, with 18 bases in the middle. CDR1 is SGHTA, CDR2 FQGNSA, per germline. The CDR3 sequence is CASSLYSNSWVAKNIQYF. As DNA, the CDR3 is TGTGCCAGCAGCTTATACTCGAACTCCTGGGTTGCCAAAAACATTCAGTACTTC.

In this sample, this clonotype turned up many times. This chain uses TRBV7-8 with TRBJ2-4; D is unclear. The CDR3 contains 15 residues. The V gene's germline CDR1 is SGHVS and CDR2 FQNEAQ. V gave up 4 bases and J gave up 1 base, with 11 bases separating them. CDR3 amino acids: CASSSQASAKNIQYF. The CDR3 bases are TGTGCCAGCAGCTCGCAGGCCTCGGCCAAAAACATTCAGTACTTC.

Only a few counts were recorded for this clonotype. This rearrangement joins TRBV18 to TRBJ2-1, with 8 bases that match TRBD1. The CDR3 contains 16 residues. With 4 bases clipped from V and 2 bases from J, the junction kept 7 bases outside the gene matches. Germline V gene data show CDR1 as KGHSH and CDR2 as LQKENI. As DNA, the CDR3 is TGTGCCAGCTCACTGCAGGGGGCTGGGACCTACAATGAGCAGTTCTTC. It encodes CASSLQGAGTYNEQFF. The variable domain in full, completed from reference TRBV18 and TRBJ2-1, reads NAGVMQNPRHLVRRRGQEARLRCSPMKGHSHVYWYRQLPEEGLKFMVYLQKENIIDESGMPKERFSAEFPKEGPSILRIQQVVRGDSAAYFCASSLQGAGTYNEQFFGPGTRLTVL.

This sequence joins TRBV7-2 and TRBJ2-1; D remains unclear. V gave up 4 bases and J gave up 2 bases, with 6 bases separating them. Germline lookup yields CDR1 SGHTA and CDR2 FQGNSA. This CDR3 is built from 13 residues. Written as DNA, the CDR3 is TGTGCCAGCAGCTCAGAGCCCTACAATGAGCAGTTCTTC. This gives the protein CASSSEPYNEQFF.

On this clonotype: A much larger clone sits a single nucleotide away, making a read error possible. The CDR3 loop is CVSSGPTGGPTNTEQFF. DNA of the CDR3: TGTGTCAGCAGCGGACCAACGGGAGGGCCTACCAACACTGAGCAGTTCTTC. The genes are TRBV2 and TRBJ2-1, with 8 positions matching TRBD2. The CDR3 is made up of 17 amino acids. Germline V lookup: CDR1 SNHLY, CDR2 FYNNEI.

In its sample, this clonotype was seen a few times. This may be a read error, as it is one base from a much larger clone. The chain uses TRBV7-2 and TRBJ2-1; 8 positions match TRBD2. There are 16 residues in the CDR3. Germline V gene data show CDR1 as SGHTA and CDR2 as FQGNSA. The CDR3 sequence: CASTLVSGSSYNEQFF. CDR3 bases: TGTGCCAGCACCTTAGTGAGCGGGAGCTCCTACAATGAGCAGTTCTTC.